Included here is one T cell receptor (beta chain) sequence, with context. The entry originates in a study of blood T cell repertoires in COVID-19. Study-level background: Acute and convalescent COVID-19 specimens originated in the United States, Italy and Spain. T cells, B-cell-depleted T cells, or PBMCs provided the cDNA or gDNA that served as material.

As originally analysed: Amplification with reference gene primers provided the estimates of nucleated cell counts. Profiled with immunoSEQ multiplex PCR; TCRdb holds only in-frame clones, not every one. That table supplies the V and J calls and clone size; D and trimming were determined from the DNA. Among 150,000 to 200,000 clones listed, 81% were seen once. This CDR3 spans 16 amino acids. Germline trimming cut 3 bases from V and 4 bases from J; bases unmatched to any gene: 10. Per the germline V gene, CDR1 is MNHEY and CDR2 is SVGEGT. The chain uses TRBV6-2 or TRBV6-3 and TRBJ2-3; 7 bases line up with TRBD2. Material: peripheral blood. The source of this sequence is a woman of 80 years or more with COVID-19, enrolled during active disease. This CDR3 is CASSYTRDYDPDTQYF. In DNA form, the CDR3 reads TGTGCCAGCAGTTATACTCGGGACTACGACCCAGATACGCAGTATTTT.